Following are 3 T cell receptor beta chains from one sample sequenced in a study of cytomegalovirus exposure and HLA in healthy donors (dated by TCRdb to 2015 to 2018). The method behind the library was the immunoSEQ multiplex PCR assay. For the multiplex PCR, a mixture combining 60 forward primers for TCR Vbeta segments and 13 reverse primers for TCR Jbeta segments was used. In TCRdb, the immuneACCESS table is reduced to in-frame sequences with V and J assigned. These tables do not hold every clone; where another copy was compared, an unresolved V gene accounts for under half, and the others remain unexplained. The sample table records some 85,000 clones; 70% to 80% of these occur just once. The top ten constitute more than 3% of the sample. Material: PBMCs. The receptors were sampled from a young man in good health and CMV-seronegative.

The chain carries TRBV2 and TRBJ2-1, with D perhaps matching TRBD2 (6 bases). Germline V gene sequence: CDR1 SNHLY, CDR2 FYNNEI. The CDR3 is 14 residues long. The V end lost 4 bases, the J end lost 8 bases, and 15 bases lay between the germline ends. CDR3: CASSAGGAIDEQFF. The CDR3 bases are TGTGCCAGCAGTGCTGGAGGGGCGATCGATGAGCAGTTCTTC. Full variable domain (outside the CDR3, taken from reference TRBV2 and TRBJ2-1): EPEVTQTPSHQVTQMGQEVILRCVPISNHLYFYWYRQILGQKVEFLVSFYNNEISEKSEIFDDQFSVERPDGSNFTLKIRSTKLEDSAMYFCASSAGGAIDEQFFGPGTRLTVL.

V and J are TRBV19 and TRBJ1-6; 9 bases match TRBD1. The germline CDR1 and CDR2 sequences are LNHDA and SQIVND (reference sequence). This CDR3 region has 16 residues. Trimming took 5 bases from V and 5 from J; bases not matched to a gene: 7. In nucleotides, the CDR3 is TGTGCCAGTAGTGTTACAGGGGGCCTTCATAATTCACCCCTCCACTTT. The encoded protein is CASSVTGGLHNSPLHF.

This clone turned up a few times. The rearrangement joins TRBV9 to TRBJ2-7; a possible D gene is TRBD1 (6 bases). The V gene's germline CDR1 is SGDLS and CDR2 YYNGEE. The V gene lost 2 bases and the J gene lost 1 base, with 7 bases spanning the gap. The CDR3 loop spans 13 amino acids. In DNA, the CDR3 is TGTGCCAGCAGCGTGGGACATTCCTACGAGCAGTACTTC. Its translation is CASSVGHSYEQYF.